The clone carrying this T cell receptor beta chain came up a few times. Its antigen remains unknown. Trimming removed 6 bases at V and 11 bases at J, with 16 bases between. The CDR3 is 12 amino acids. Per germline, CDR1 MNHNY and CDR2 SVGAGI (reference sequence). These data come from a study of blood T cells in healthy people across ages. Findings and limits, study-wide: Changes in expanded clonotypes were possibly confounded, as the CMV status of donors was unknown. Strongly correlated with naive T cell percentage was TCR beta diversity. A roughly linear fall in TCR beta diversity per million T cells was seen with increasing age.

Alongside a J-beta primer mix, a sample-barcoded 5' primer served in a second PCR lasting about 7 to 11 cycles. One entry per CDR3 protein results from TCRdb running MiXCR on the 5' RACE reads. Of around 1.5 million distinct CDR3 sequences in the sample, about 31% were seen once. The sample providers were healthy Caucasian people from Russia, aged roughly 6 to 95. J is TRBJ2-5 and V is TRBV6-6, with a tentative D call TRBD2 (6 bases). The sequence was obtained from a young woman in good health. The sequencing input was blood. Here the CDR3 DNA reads TGTGCCAGCAGCCTCGGGACTTACAAGCAGTACTTC. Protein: CASSLGTYKQYF.